This TCR beta chain was obtained from a study of T cell responses to AZD1222 COVID-19 vaccine. General study results and limits: Regions 160-218 and 743-854 dominated among vaccine-associated CD4 TCRs spanning spike. Breadth and depth of Spike-specific TCRs rose after two AZD1222 doses.

Investigators merged groups given second doses at roughly 4 or roughly 12 weeks. Here immunoSEQ multiplex PCR was the method, and the copy in TCRdb shows in-frame clones only, minus some. The profile shows approximately 100,000 clones, 70% to 90% of them singletons. CDR1 and CDR2 (germline): LGHNA, YNFKEQ. V was pared by 0 bases and J by 2 bases, with 5 bases of the junction left unmatched. CDR3 length: 18 residues. A note on this clone: The antigen remains undetermined.

The chain recombines TRBV4-2 with TRBJ2-3; 13 bases are shared with TRBD2. The sequenced sample was peripheral blood, obtained 28 days after the second AZD1222 dose. The receptor's source is an adult who received the AZD1222 COVID-19 vaccine. The CDR3 DNA follows: TGTGCCAGCAGCCAAGATTTAACTAGCGGGGGGGTCACAGATACGCAGTATTTT. This codes for CASSQDLTSGGVTDTQYF.